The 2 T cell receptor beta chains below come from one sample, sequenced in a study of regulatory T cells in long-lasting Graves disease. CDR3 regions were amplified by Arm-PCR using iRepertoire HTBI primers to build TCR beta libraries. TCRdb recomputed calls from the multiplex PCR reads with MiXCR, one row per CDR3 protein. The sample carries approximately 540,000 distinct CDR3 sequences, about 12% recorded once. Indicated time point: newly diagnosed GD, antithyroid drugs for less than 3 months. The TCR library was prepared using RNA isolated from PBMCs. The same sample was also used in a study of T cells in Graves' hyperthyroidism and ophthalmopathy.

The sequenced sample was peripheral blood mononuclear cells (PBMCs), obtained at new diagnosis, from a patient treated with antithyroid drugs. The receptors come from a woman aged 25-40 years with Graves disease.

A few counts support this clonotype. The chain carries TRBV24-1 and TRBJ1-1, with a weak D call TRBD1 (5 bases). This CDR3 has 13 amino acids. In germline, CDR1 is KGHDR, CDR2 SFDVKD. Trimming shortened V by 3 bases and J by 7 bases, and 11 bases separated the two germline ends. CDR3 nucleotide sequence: TGTGCCACCAGTGATGGTACAGGAATTGAAGCTTTCTTT. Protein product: CATSDGTGIEAFF.

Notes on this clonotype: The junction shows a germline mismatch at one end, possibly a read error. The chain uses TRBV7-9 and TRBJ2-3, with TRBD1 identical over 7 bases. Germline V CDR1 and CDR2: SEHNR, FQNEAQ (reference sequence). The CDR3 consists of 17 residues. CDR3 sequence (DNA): TGTGCCAGCAGCTTAGCCGCGACAGGGTTCCACACAGGTACGCAGTATTTT. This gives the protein CASSLAATGFHTGTQYF.